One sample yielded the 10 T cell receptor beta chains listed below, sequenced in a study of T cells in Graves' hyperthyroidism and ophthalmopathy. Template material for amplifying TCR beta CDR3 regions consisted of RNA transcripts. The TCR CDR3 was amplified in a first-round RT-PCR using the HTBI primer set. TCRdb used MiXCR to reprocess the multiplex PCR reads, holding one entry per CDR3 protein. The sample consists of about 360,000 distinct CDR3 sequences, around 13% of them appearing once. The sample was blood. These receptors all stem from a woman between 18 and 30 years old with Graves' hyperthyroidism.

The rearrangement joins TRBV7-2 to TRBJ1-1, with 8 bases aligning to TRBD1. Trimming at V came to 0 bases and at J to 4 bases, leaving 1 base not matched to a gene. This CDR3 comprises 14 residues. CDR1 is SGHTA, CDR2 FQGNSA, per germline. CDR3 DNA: TGTGCCAGCAGCTTAGCAGGGACAGGCACTGAAGCTTTCTTT. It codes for CASSLAGTGTEAFF.

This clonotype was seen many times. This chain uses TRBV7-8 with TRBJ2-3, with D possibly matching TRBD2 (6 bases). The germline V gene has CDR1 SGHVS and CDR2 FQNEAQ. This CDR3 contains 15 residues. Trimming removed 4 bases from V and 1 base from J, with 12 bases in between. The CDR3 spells CASSSNWGGTDTQYF. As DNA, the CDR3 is TGTGCCAGCAGCTCCAACTGGGGGGGCACAGATACGCAGTATTTT.

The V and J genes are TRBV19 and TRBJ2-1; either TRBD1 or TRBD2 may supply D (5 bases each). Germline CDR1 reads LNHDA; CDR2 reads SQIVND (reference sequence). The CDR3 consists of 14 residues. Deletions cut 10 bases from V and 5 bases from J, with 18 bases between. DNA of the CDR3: TGTGCCACCTCAGCCGGGACGGTCGACAATGAGCAGTTCTTC. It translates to CATSAGTVDNEQFF.

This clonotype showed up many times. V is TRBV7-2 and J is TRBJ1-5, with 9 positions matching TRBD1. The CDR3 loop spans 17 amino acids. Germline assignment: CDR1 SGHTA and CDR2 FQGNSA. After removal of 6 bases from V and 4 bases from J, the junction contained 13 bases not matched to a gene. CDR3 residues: CASSPGGTGFQNQPQHF. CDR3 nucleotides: TGTGCCAGCAGTCCAGGGGGGACAGGGTTCCAAAATCAGCCCCAGCATTTT.

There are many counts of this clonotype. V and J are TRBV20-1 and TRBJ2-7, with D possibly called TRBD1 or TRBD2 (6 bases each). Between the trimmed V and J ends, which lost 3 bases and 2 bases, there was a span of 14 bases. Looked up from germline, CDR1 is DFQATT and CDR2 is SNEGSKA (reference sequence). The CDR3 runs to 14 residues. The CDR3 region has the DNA TGCAGTGCTAGGCCAGAGGGGGGTACCTACGAGCAGTACTTC. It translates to CSARPEGGTYEQYF.

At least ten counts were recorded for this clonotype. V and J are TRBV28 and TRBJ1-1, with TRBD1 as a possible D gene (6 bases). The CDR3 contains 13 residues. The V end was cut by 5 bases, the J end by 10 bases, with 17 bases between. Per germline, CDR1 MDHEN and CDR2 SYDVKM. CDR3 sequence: CASSPHDQTGAFF. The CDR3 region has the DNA TGTGCCAGCAGTCCCCACGACCAGACAGGAGCTTTCTTT. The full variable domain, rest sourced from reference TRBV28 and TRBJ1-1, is DVKVTQSSRYLVKRTGEKVFLECVQDMDHENMFWYRQDPGLGLRLIYFSYDVKMKEKGDIPEGYSVSREKKERFSLILESASTNQTSMYLCASSPHDQTGAFFGQGTRLTVV.

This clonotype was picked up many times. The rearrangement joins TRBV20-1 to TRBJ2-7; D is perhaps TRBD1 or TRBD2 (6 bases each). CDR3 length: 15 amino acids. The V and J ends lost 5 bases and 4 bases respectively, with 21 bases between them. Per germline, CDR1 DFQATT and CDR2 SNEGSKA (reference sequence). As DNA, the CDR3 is TGCAGTGCTCACGGGGGCAGGCTGGAGGGGTACGAGCAGTACTTC. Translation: CSAHGGRLEGYEQYF.

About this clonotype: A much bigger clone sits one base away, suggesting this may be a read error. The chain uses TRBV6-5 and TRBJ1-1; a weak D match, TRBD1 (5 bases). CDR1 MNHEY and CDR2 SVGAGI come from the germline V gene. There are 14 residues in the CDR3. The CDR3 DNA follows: TGTGCCAGCAGTTACGCGGGGACGAACACTGAAGCTTCCTTT. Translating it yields CASSYAGTNTEASF.

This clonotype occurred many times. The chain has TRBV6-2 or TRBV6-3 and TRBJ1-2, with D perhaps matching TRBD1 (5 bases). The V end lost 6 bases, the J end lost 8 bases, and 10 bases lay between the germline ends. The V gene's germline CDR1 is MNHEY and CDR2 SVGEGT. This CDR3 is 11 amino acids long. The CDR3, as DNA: TGTGCCAGCAGCCCAGGGACCGGCTACACCTTC. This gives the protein CASSPGTGYTF.

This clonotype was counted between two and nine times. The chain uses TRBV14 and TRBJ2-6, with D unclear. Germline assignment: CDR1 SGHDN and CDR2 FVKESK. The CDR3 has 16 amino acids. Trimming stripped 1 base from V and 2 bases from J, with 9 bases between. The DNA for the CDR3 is TGTGCCAGCAGCCAAGGATCCTCCCCTGGGGCCAACGTCCTGACTTTC. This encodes CASSQGSSPGANVLTF.